Each of the 14 T cell receptor beta chains below was sequenced from the same sample in a study of prognosis after radiotherapy for stage I lung cancer. Template was genomic DNA; TCR beta CDR3 amplified in two multiplex PCR rounds. First-round PCR employed TRBV- and TRBJ-specific primers for each gene. TCRdb called the multiplex PCR reads again in MiXCR, with one record for every CDR3 protein. The sample has under 75,000 distinct CDR3 sequences, around a quarter seen once. The input for sequencing was PBMCs, taken before or after stereotactic body radiation therapy (not recorded which). The receptors originated from a donor over 45 with non-small cell lung cancer.

This clonotype was seen more than once but under ten times. The chain links TRBV20-1 to TRBJ2-5, with D possibly TRBD2 on 6 matching bases. The germline V gene has CDR1 DFQATT and CDR2 SNEGSKA (reference sequence). V lost 5 bases to trimming and J lost 5 bases, with 15 bases between them. There are 13 residues in the CDR3. The CDR3 DNA sequence: TGCAGTGCTCCGCAGGGAGGTGACGAGACCCAGTACTTC. Translated, it gives CSAPQGGDETQYF.

The chain uses TRBV30 and TRBJ1-6; 8 positions match TRBD1. The CDR3 is 16 residues long. Germline V gene sequence: CDR1 GTSNPN, CDR2 SVGIG (reference sequence). The V and J ends lost 6 bases and 9 bases, in that order; junction bases with no gene match: 16. The CDR3 DNA sequence: TGTGCCTGTATCGGACAGGGTCCTGGTCTAGTTTCACCCCTCCACTTT. This translates into CACIGQGPGLVSPLHF.

This clonotype was seen repeatedly, ten times or more. J is TRBJ1-1 and V is TRBV30; TRBD1 might be the D (5 bases). V was pared by 3 bases and J by 3 bases, with 11 bases between. Germline CDR1 and CDR2: GTSNPN and SVGIG (reference sequence). The CDR3 spans 13 residues. The CDR3 sequence: CAWSPQGDTEAFF. The CDR3, as DNA: TGTGCCTGGAGCCCCCAGGGAGACACTGAAGCTTTCTTT.

This clonotype occurred many times. The chain employs TRBV6-2 or TRBV6-3 and TRBJ2-4; 9 bases map to TRBD2. V lost 5 bases, J lost 0 bases, and 5 bases stayed unmatched. This CDR3 spans 16 amino acids. The germline V gene has CDR1 MNHEY and CDR2 SVGEGT. CDR3 nucleotides: TGTGCCAGCAGTCTCGGGACTAGCCTAGCCAAAAACATTCAGTACTTC. As protein: CASSLGTSLAKNIQYF.

On this clonotype: It is likely a read error: a sequence one base away is far more abundant. The rearrangement joins TRBV6-9 to TRBJ2-7; no clear D gene. In germline, CDR1 is MNHGY, CDR2 SVAAGI. V was trimmed by 5 bases and J by 6 bases, leaving 11 bases between them. The CDR3 runs to 12 residues. The DNA for the CDR3 is TGTGCCAGCAGTGATCATGGGTCCGAGCAGTACTTC. Its translation is CASSDHGSEQYF.

This clonotype appeared many times. V gene TRBV5-1 combines with J gene TRBJ1-1; no definite D call. The CDR3 consists of 14 residues. Germline CDR1 and CDR2: SGHRS and YFSETQ. V was pared by 4 bases and J by 7 bases, with 17 bases between. CDR3 nucleotides: TGCGCCAGCAGCCTCGTAAAGGGTGGTAGTGAAGCTTTCTTT. This gives the protein CASSLVKGGSEAFF.

To note about this clonotype: A read error may account for a junction end that differs from germline. CDR3 sequence: CASSGTGTKDEQYF. CDR3 nucleotides: TGTGCCAGCTCTGGGACAGGCACTAAGGACGAGCAGTACTTT. The chain combines TRBV2 with TRBJ1-6; the match to TRBD1 covers 8 bases. The germline V gene has CDR1 SNHLY and CDR2 FYNNEI. The CDR3 covers 14 residues.

With regard to this clonotype: A far more abundant clone sits one base away, making this likely a read error. The J gene is TRBJ2-7, the V gene TRBV6-6, with 9 bases identical to TRBD2. This CDR3 has 14 amino acids. V was pared by 7 bases and J by 2 bases, with 6 bases of the junction left unmatched. Looked up from germline, CDR1 is MNHNY and CDR2 is SVGAGI (reference sequence). This CDR3 reads CASTERGVTYEQYF. CDR3 nucleotide sequence: TGTGCCAGCACGGAGCGGGGGGTAACCTACGAGCAGTACTTC.

This clonotype was counted at least ten times. The chain uses TRBV7-3 and TRBJ2-6; D remains unclear. The germline CDR1 and CDR2 sequences are SGHTA and FQGTGA. The ends were cut back, 2 bases at V and 0 bases at J, with 8 bases in the middle. The CDR3 extends over 16 amino acids. CDR3 nucleotides: TGTGCCAGCAGCTTATCGCCCCCCTCTGGGGCCAACGTCCTGACTTTC. Translating it yields CASSLSPPSGANVLTF. The variable domain in full, with the rest retrieved from reference TRBV7-3 and TRBJ2-6, is GAGVSQTPSNKVTEKGKYVELRCDPISGHTALYWYRQSLGQGPEFLIYFQGTGAADDSGLPNDRFFAVRPEGSVSTLKIQRTERGDSAVYLCASSLSPPSGANVLTFGAGSRLTVL.

This clonotype was seen a few times. The genes are TRBV18 and TRBJ2-1, with D uncertain. Germline assignment: CDR1 KGHSH and CDR2 LQKENI. This CDR3 region has 14 residues. The ends were cut back, 0 bases at V and 6 bases at J, with 9 bases in the middle. In nucleotides, the CDR3 is TGTGCCAGCTCACCACCCCCCTCCCCCAATGAGCAGTTCTTC. It codes for CASSPPPSPNEQFF.

This clonotype was detected only once. The likely explanation is a read error, given a far larger clone one base away. The chain recombines TRBV6-4 with TRBJ1-1; D may be TRBD1 (6 bases). The germline gives CDR1 MRHNA, CDR2 SNTAGT. This CDR3 contains 14 residues. CDR3 sequence reads: CASTRTASNTGAFF. Here the CDR3 DNA reads TGTGCCAGCACTAGGACAGCTTCGAACACTGGAGCTTTCTTT.

Comment on this clonotype: A far larger clone is only one base removed, so a read error is likely. The chain joins TRBV6-5 to TRBJ1-5, with 8 bases lining up with TRBD1. CDR3 length equals 16 residues. Germline lookup yields CDR1 MNHEY and CDR2 SVGAGI. The trim removed 9 bases at V and 7 bases at J, leaving 17 bases unmatched. The CDR3: CARSGQGAGINQPQHF. CDR3 nucleotide sequence: TGTGCCAGAAGCGGTCAGGGGGCCGGGATCAACCAGCCCCAGCATTTT.

The rearrangement joins TRBV11-2 to TRBJ1-2; 8 bases are a match to TRBD1. Germline trimming cut 0 bases from V and 6 bases from J; bases unmatched to any gene: 3. The CDR3 consists of 14 residues. Germline values: CDR1 SGHAT, CDR2 FQNNGV. The CDR3 nucleotides read TGTGCCAGCAGCTTAGATCGGACAGGGAATGGCTACACCTTC. The encoded protein is CASSLDRTGNGYTF. Supplemented by reference TRBV11-2 and TRBJ1-2, the full variable domain reads EAGVAQSPRYKIIEKRQSVAFWCNPISGHATLYWYQQILGQGPKLLIQFQNNGVVDDSQLPKDRFSAERLKGVDSTLKIQPAKLEDSAVYLCASSLDRTGNGYTFGSGTRLTVV.

At least ten counts were recorded for this clonotype. The genes are TRBV4-3 and TRBJ2-5; D is ambiguous. The V gene's germline CDR1 is LGHNA and CDR2 YSLEER. This CDR3 region has 14 residues. V was cut by 3 bases and J by 7 bases, with 15 bases left in between. Written as DNA, the CDR3 is TGCGCCAGCAGCCACCTAGGACCCAATGGGACCCAGTACTTC. Amino acids: CASSHLGPNGTQYF.